This T cell receptor (beta chain) is from a study of T-cell memory formation after mild COVID-19. Overall study: TCR clusters were mostly donor specific.

Note on this clonotype: Its antigen is unidentified.

Study-wide findings and caveats: Memory from before infection featured some responding clones, which suggests cross-reactive memory joined.

5'RACE primed from the constant segment yielded TCR alpha and TCR beta cDNA libraries bearing sample barcodes and UMIs. One entry per CDR3 protein results from TCRdb running MiXCR on the 5' RACE reads. This table holds about 430,000 distinct CDR3 sequences, roughly a quarter found once. Material for sequencing was PBMCs or a T cell subset sorted from them (not recorded which). The sequence was obtained from an adult woman who had mild COVID-19 (a few samples of this study predate the infection). Cell type and time point are not known.

CDR3: CSVVGGTGELFF. The CDR3 DNA is TGCAGCGTTGTAGGGGGAACCGGGGAGCTGTTTTTT. J is TRBJ2-2 and V is TRBV29-1, with a tentative D call TRBD1 (6 bases). The CDR3 has 12 amino acids. The germline V gene has CDR1 SQVTM and CDR2 ANQGSEA. Deletions cut 4 bases from V and 5 bases from J, with 8 bases between.